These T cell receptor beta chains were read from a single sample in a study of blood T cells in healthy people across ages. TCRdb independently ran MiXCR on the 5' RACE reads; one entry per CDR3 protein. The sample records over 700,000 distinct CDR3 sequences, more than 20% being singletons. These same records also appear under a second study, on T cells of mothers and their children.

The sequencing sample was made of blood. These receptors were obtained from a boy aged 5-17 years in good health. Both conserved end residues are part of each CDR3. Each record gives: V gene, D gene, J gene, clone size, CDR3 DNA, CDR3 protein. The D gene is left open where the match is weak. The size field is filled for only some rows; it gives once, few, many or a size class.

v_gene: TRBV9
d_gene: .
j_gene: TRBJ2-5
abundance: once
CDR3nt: TGTGCCAGCAGCGTAGGGACAGACCAAGAGACCCAGTACTTC
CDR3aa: CASSVGTDQETQYF

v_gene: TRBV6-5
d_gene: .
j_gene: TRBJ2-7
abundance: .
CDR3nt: TGTGCCAGCAGTTACCCCCCGGACTCCCGAGGGTCCTACGAGCAGTACTTC
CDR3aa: CASSYPPDSRGSYEQYF

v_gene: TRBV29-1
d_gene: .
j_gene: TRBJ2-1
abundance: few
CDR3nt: TGCAGCGTTGATGGGCGCTACCTACAGGGGCAGTTCTTC
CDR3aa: CSVDGRYLQGQFF

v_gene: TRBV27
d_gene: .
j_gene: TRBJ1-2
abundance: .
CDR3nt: TGTGCCAGCAGCCCCGGGGCAGGGAGGAATGGCTACACCTTC
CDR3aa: CASSPGAGRNGYTF

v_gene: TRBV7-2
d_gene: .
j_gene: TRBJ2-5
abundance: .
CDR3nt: TGTGCCAGCAGCTTAGTAATCGTGTCGGGAGAGACCCAGTACTTC
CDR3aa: CASSLVIVSGETQYF

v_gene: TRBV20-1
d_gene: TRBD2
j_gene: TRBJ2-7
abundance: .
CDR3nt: TGCAGTGCTGCCGGGACTATAAAGGATGACGAGCAGTACTTC
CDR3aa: CSAAGTIKDDEQYF

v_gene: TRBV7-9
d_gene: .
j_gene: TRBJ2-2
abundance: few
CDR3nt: TGTGCCAGCAGCTTAGCGGTCGACAGGACCGGGGAGCTGTTTTTT
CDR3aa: CASSLAVDRTGELFF

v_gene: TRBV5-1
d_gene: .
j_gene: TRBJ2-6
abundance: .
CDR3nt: TGCGCCAGCAGCAAATACAGGGTTTCTGGCTCTGGGGCCAACGTCCTGACTTTC
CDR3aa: CASSKYRVSGSGANVLTF

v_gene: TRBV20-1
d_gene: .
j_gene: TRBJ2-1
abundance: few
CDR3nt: TGCAGTGCTAGACTAGGCGGGACGGTGGTCAATGAGCAGTTCTTC
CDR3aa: CSARLGGTVVNEQFF

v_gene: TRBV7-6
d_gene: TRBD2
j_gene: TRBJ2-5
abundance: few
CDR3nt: TGTGCCAGCAGCTTAGTAACTAGCGCTGGGGAGACCCAGTACTTC
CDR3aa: CASSLVTSAGETQYF

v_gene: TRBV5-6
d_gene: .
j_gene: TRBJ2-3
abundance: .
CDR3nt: TGTGCCAGCAGCTTGAAAAACAGGGAGGCAGATACGCAGTATTTT
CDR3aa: CASSLKNREADTQYF

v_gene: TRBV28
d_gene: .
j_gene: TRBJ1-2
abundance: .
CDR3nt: TGTGCCAGCAGTTTTATGCGAGGCTACACCTTC
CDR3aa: CASSFMRGYTF

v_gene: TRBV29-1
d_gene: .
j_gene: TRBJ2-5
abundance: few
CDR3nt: TGCAGCGTTGAAGTTGCGGGCCTACCCCAAGAGACCCAGTACTTC
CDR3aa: CSVEVAGLPQETQYF

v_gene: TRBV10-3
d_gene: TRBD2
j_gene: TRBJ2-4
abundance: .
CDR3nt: TGTGCCATCAGTGAAAGTGCGGGAGTCGGAAACATTCAGTACTTC
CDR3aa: CAISESAGVGNIQYF

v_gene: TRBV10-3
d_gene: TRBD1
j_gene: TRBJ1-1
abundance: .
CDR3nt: TGTGCCATCAGTGATGGACAGGGGGTCGTGGAGGACACTGAAGCTTTCTTT
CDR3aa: CAISDGQGVVEDTEAFF

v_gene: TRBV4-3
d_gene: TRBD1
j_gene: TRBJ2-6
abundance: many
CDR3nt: TGCGCCAGCAGCCGGGACAGGGGATCAGGGGCCAACGTCCTGACTTTC
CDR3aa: CASSRDRGSGANVLTF

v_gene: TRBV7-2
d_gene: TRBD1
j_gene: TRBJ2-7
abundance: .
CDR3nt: TGTGCCAGCAGCTCCAAGCCGGGACAGGGACCCTACGAGCAGTACTTC
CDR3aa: CASSSKPGQGPYEQYF

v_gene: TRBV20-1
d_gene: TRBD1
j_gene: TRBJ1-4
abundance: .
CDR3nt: TGCAGTGCGCGCGGACAGGGAGGGGAAAAACTGTTTTTT
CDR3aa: CSARGQGGEKLFF

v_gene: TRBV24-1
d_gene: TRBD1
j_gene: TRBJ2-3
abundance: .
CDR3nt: TGTGCCACCAGTGATTACAGGGGATCCACAGATACGCAGTATTTT
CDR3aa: CATSDYRGSTDTQYF

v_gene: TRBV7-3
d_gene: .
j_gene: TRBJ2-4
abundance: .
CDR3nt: TGTGCCAGCAGTCCCGGGGTGGCCAAAAACATTCAGTACTTC
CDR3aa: CASSPGVAKNIQYF

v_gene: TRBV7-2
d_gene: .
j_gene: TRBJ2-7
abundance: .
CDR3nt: TGTGCCAGCAGCGGGAGTGAGAGGCTGACCTACGAGCAGTACTTC
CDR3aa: CASSGSERLTYEQYF

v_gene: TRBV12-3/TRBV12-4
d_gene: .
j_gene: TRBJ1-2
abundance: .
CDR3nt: TGTGCCAGTGGGGATAGGAGGGAATACGGCTACACCTTC
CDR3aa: CASGDRREYGYTF